The text below deals with one T cell receptor beta chain. Its target is not known. This entry comes from a study of OX40 agonist ivuxolimab in advanced cancers. At the level of the study: Melanoma, hepatocellular carcinoma, head and neck or renal cell cancer occurred in dose-escalation patients. One hepatocellular carcinoma and two cutaneous melanoma patients partially responded.

Trimming took 2 bases from V and 5 from J, leaving 13 bases between them. The CDR3 is made up of 14 amino acids. The germline CDR1 and CDR2 sequences are SGHRS and YFSETQ. Study-level points and caveats: Clonal expansion by week 6 occurred in CD4+ and CD8+ blood T cells (at 0.1 to 3.0 mg/kg). In general, CD8+ T cells held more expanded clones than CD4+ did, on average.

Only in-frame clones appear in the TCRdb table, and some are missing; sequencing was by immunoSEQ multiplex PCR. Among 65,000 to 85,000 clones listed, roughly 90% were seen once. The chain has TRBV5-1 and TRBJ2-5, with D possibly TRBD1 on 6 matching bases. The sequences come from CD4+ or CD8+ T cells sorted from blood, collected in a trial of the OX40 agonist ivuxolimab. This clonotype originated in an adult with an advanced solid tumor such as melanoma, head and neck, liver or kidney cancer. In DNA form, the CDR3 reads TGCGCCAGCAGCTTACCGGACAGTCGGGAGACCCAGTACTTC. Translating it yields CASSLPDSRETQYF. The full variable domain, with the rest looked up from reference TRBV5-1 and TRBJ2-5, is KAGVTQTPRYLIKTRGQQVTLSCSPISGHRSVSWYQQTPGQGLQFLFEYFSETQRNKGNFPGRFSGRQFSNSRSEMNVSTLELGDSALYLCASSLPDSRETQYFGPGTRLLVL.